This T cell receptor beta chain appears in the sequencing data of a study of blood T cell repertoires in COVID-19. On the study more broadly: Sites across the United States, Italy and Spain contributed samples from acute and convalescent COVID-19. T cells, B-cell-depleted T cells, or PBMCs supplied cDNA or gDNA.

The CDR3 covers 15 residues. The germline gives CDR1 LNHDA, CDR2 SQIVND (reference sequence). V was trimmed by 7 bases and J by 6 bases, leaving 18 bases between them. In the source study's methods: It was from reference gene primer amplification that nucleated cell counts were estimated. Assay: immunoSEQ multiplex PCR; the TCRdb copy retains only in-frame clones and omits some. V and J calls and clone size are given by that table; D and trimming were obtained from the DNA. The repertoire holds 250,000 to 350,000 clones, with about 89% as singletons. The sequenced sample consisted of peripheral blood. This sequence originates from a woman aged 60-75 years with acute or convalescent COVID-19. The chain recombines TRBV19 with TRBJ1-4; TRBD1 is a possible D gene (6 bases). CDR3 protein: CASTPAQGPYEKLFF. CDR3 bases: TGTGCCAGTACCCCCGCCCAGGGGCCTTATGAAAAACTGTTTTTT.